This TCR beta chain was observed in a study of blood T cell repertoires in COVID-19. Data came from immunoSEQ multiplex PCR; TCRdb stores just in-frame clones and leaves some out. Among approximately 200,000 clones listed, around 90% were seen once. Everyone who took part was roughly 18 to 95 years old, and they came from about 23 US areas. Donors of Cohort 3 who recovered were those that had two negative PCRs, clearance, or symptom resolution. V was pared by 0 bases and J by 0 bases, with 5 bases between. This CDR3 has 14 residues. CDR1 and CDR2 (germline): SEHNR, FQNEAQ (reference sequence). The sequence was obtained from a man aged 25-40 years who had recovered from COVID-19. Sample: PBMCs or T cells enriched from blood (not recorded which). The V call is TRBV7-9, the J call TRBJ1-2; the D is unclear. The CDR3 is CASSLAAANYGYTF. The CDR3 coding sequence is TGTGCCAGCAGCTTAGCGGCAGCTAACTATGGCTACACCTTC. Using reference TRBV7-9 and TRBJ1-2 for the parts outside the CDR3, the full variable domain is DTGVSQNPRHKITKRGQNVTFRCDPISEHNRLYWYRQTLGQGPEFLTYFQNEAQLEKSRLLSDRFSAERPKGSFSTLEIQRTEQGDSAMYLCASSLAAANYGYTFGSGTRLTVV.